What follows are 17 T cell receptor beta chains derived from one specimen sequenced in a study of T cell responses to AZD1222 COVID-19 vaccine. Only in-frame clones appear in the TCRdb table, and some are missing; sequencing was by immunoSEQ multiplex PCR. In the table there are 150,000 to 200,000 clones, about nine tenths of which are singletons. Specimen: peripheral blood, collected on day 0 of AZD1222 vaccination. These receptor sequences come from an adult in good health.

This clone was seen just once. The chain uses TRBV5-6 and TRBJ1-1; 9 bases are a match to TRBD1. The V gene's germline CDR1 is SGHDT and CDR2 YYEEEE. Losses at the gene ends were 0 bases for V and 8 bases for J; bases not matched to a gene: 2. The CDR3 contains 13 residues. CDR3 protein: CASSLAGQGEAFF. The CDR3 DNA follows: TGTGCCAGCAGCTTGGCCGGACAGGGGGAAGCTTTCTTT.

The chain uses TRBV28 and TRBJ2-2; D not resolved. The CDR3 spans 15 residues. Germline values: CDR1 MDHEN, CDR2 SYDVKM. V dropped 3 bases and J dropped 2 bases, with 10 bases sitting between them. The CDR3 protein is CASSLRLGNTGELFF. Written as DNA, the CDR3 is TGTGCCAGCAGTTTGAGACTGGGAAACACCGGGGAGCTGTTTTTT.

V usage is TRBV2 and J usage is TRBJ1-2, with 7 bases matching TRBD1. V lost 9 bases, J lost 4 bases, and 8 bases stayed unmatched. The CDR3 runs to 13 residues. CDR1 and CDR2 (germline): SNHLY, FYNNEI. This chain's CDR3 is CASNRGEPYGYTF. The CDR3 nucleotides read TGTGCCAGTAACAGGGGTGAGCCCTATGGCTACACCTTC.

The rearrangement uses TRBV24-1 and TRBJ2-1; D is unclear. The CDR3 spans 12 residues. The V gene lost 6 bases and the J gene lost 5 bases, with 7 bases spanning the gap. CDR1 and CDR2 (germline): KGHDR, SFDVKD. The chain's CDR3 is CATSYRDNEQFF. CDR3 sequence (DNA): TGTGCCACCAGTTATCGAGACAATGAGCAGTTCTTC.

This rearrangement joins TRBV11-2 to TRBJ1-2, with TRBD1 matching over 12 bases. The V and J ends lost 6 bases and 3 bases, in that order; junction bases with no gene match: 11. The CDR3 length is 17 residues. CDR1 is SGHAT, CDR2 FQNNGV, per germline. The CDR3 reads CASRPFGTGGRYYGYTF. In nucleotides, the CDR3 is TGTGCCAGCAGACCTTTTGGGACAGGGGGCCGATACTATGGCTACACCTTC.

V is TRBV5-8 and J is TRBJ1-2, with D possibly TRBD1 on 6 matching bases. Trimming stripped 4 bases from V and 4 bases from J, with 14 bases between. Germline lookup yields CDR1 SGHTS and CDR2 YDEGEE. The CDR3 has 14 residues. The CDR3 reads CASSTWTDPYGYTF. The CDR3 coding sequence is TGTGCCAGCAGCACCTGGACAGATCCCTATGGCTACACCTTC.

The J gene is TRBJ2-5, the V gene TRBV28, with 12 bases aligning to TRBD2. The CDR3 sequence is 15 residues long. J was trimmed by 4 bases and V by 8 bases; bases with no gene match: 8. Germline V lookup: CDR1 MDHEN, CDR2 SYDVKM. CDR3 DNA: TGTGCCAGCGGACCTAGCGGGGGGGTGCGAGAGACCCAGTACTTC. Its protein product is CASGPSGGVRETQYF.

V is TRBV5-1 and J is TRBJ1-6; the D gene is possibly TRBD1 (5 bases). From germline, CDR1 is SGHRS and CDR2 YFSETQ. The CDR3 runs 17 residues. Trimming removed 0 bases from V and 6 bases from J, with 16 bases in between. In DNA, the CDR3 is TGCGCCAGCAGCTTGGGGTTTGGGGCAGGCCCTAATTCACCCCTCCACTTT. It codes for CASSLGFGAGPNSPLHF.

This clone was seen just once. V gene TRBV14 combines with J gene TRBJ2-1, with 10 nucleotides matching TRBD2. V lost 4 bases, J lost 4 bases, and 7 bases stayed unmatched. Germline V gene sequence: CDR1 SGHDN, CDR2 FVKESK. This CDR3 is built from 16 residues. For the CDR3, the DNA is TGTGCCAGCAGCCGGCCGGGACTAGCGCCTTACAATGAGCAGTTCTTC. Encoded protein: CASSRPGLAPYNEQFF.

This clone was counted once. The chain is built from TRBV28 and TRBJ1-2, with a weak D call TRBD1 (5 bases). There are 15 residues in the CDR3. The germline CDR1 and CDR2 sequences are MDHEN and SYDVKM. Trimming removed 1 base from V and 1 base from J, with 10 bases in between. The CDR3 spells CASSLSGEINYGYTF. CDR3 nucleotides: TGTGCCAGCAGTTTATCGGGGGAAATTAACTATGGCTACACCTTC.

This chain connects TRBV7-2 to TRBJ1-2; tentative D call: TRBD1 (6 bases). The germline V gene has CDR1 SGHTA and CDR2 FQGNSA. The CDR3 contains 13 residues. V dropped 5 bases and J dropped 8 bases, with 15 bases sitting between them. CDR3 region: CASSGGHVSGYTF. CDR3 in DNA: TGTGCCAGCAGCGGGGGACACGTCAGCGGCTACACCTTC.

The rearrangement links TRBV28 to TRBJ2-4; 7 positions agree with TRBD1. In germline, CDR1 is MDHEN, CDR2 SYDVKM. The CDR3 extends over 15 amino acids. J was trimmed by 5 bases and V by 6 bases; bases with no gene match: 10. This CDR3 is CASSLPRDRQNIQYF. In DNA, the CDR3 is TGTGCCAGCAGCCTCCCCCGGGACAGACAAAACATTCAGTACTTC.

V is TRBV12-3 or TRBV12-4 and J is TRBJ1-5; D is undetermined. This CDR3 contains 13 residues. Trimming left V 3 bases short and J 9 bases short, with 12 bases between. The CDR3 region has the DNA TGTGCCAGCAGTTTCGACACCCCAGGGCCCCAGCATTTT. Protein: CASSFDTPGPQHF.

The CDR3: CATRGGDTDTQYF. CDR3 sequence (DNA): TGTGCCACCCGAGGGGGAGACACAGATACGCAGTATTTT. The chain employs TRBV24-1 and TRBJ2-3; tentatively, D is TRBD1 (6 bases). Trimming left V 9 bases short and J 2 bases short, with 11 bases between. CDR3 size: 13 residues. From germline, CDR1 is KGHDR and CDR2 SFDVKD.

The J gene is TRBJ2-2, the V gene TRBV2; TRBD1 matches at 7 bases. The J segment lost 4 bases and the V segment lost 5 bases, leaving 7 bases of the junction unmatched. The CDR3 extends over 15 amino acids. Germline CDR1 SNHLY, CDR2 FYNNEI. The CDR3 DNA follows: TGTGCCAGCAGTTCACAGGGGTCGCGCACCGGGGAGCTGTTTTTT. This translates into CASSSQGSRTGELFF. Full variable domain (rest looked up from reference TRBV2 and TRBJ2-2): EPEVTQTPSHQVTQMGQEVILRCVPISNHLYFYWYRQILGQKVEFLVSFYNNEISEKSEIFDDQFSVERPDGSNFTLKIRSTKLEDSAMYFCASSSQGSRTGELFFGEGSRLTVL.

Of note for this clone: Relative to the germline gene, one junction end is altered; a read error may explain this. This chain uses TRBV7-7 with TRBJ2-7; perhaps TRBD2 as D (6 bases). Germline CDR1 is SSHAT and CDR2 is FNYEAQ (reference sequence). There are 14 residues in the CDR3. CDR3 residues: CASSLHRESNEQYF. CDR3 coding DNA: TGTGCTAGCAGCTTACATCGGGAGTCTAACGAGCAGTACTTC.

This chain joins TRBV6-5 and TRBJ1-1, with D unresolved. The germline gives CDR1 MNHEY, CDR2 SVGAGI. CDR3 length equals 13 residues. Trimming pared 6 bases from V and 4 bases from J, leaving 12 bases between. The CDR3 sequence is CASRLTASTEAFF. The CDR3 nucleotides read TGTGCCAGCAGATTGACCGCATCCACTGAAGCTTTCTTT.